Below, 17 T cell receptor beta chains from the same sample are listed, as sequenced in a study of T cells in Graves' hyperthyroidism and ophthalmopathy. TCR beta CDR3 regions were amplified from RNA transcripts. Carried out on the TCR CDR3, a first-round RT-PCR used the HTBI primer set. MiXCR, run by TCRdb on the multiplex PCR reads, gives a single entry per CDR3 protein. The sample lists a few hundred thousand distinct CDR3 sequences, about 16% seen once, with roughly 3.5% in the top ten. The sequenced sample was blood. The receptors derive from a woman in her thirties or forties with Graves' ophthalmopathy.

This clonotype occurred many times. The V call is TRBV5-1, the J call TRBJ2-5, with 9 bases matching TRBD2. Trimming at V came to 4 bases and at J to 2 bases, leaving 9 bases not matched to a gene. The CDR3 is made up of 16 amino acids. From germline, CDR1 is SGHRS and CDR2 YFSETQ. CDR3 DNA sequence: TGCGCCAGCAGCCAGGCAGCGGGGGGCCTACAAGAGACCCAGTACTTC. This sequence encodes CASSQAAGGLQETQYF.

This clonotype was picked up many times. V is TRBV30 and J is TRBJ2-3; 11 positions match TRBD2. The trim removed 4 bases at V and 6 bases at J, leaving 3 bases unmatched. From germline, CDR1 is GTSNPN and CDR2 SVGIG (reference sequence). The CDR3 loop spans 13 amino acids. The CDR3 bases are TGTGCCTGGACTAGCGGGGGGACGGATACGCAGTATTTT. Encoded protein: CAWTSGGTDTQYF.

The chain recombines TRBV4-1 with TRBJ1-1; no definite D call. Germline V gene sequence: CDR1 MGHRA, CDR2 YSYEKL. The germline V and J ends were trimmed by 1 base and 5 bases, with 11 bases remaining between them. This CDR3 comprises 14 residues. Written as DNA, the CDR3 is TGCGCCAGCAGCCAAGGCTACCCCGGGACTGAAGCTTTCTTT. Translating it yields CASSQGYPGTEAFF.

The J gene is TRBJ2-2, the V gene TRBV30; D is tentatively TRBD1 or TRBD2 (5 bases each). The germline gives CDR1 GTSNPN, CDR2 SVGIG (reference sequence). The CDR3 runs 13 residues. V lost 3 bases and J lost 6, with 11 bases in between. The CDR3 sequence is CAWRGESAGELFF. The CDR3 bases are TGTGCCTGGAGGGGGGAGTCGGCCGGGGAGCTGTTTTTT. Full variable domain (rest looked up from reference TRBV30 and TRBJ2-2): SQTIHQWPATLVQPVGSPLSLECTVEGTSNPNLYWYRQAAGRGLQLLFYSVGIGQISSEVPQNLSASRPQDRQFILSSKKLLLSDSGFYLCAWRGESAGELFFGEGSRLTVL.

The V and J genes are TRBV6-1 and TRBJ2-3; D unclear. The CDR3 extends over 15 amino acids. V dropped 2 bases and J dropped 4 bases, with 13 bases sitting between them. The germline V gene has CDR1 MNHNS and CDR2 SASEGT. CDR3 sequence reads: CASSESVQFPDTQYF. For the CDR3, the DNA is TGTGCCAGCAGTGAATCCGTGCAGTTCCCAGATACGCAGTATTTT.

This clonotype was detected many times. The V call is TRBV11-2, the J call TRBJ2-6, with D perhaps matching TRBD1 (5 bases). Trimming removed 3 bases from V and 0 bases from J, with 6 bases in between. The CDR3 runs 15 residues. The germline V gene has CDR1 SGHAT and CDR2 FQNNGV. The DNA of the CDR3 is TGTGCCAGCAGCTTGACAGTCTCTGGGGCCAACGTCCTGACTTTC. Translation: CASSLTVSGANVLTF.

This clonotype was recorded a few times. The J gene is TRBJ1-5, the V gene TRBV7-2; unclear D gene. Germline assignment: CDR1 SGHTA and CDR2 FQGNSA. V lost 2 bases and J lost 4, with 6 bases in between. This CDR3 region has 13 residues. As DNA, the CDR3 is TGTGCCAGCAGCTTATACGTGAATCAGCCCCAGCATTTT. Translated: CASSLYVNQPQHF. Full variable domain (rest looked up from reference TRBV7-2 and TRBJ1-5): GAGVSQSPSNKVTEKGKDVELRCDPISGHTALYWYRQSLGQGLEFLIYFQGNSAPDKSGLPSDRFSAERTGGSVSTLTIQRTQQEDSAVYLCASSLYVNQPQHFGDGTRLSIL.

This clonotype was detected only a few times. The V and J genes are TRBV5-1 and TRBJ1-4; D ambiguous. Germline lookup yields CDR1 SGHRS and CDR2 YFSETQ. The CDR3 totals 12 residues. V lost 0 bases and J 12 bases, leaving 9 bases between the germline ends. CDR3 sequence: CASSLGSAELFF. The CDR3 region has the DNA TGCGCCAGCAGCTTGGGTAGCGCGGAACTGTTTTTT. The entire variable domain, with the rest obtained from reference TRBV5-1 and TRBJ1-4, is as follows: KAGVTQTPRYLIKTRGQQVTLSCSPISGHRSVSWYQQTPGQGLQFLFEYFSETQRNKGNFPGRFSGRQFSNSRSEMNVSTLELGDSALYLCASSLGSAELFFGSGTQLSVL.

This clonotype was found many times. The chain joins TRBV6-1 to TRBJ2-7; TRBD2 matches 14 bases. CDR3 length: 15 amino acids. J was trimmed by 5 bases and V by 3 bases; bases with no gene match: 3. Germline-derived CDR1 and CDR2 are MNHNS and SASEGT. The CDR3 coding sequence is TGTGCCAGCAGTGATGGGACTAGCGGGAGTGACGAGCAGTACTTC. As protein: CASSDGTSGSDEQYF.

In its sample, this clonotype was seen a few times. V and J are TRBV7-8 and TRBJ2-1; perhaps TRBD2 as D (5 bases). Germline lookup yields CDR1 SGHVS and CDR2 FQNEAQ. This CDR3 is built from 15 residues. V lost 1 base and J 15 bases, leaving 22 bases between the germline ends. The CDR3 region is CASSLVAGTPGSSFF. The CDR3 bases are TGTGCCAGCAGCTTAGTAGCCGGAACACCGGGGTCATCGTTCTTC.

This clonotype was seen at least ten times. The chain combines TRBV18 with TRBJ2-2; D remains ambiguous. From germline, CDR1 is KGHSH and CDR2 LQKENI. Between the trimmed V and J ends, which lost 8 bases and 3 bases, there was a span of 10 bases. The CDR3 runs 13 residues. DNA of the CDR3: TGTGCCAGCACCAGCCAGCACACCGGGGAGCTGTTTTTT. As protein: CASTSQHTGELFF. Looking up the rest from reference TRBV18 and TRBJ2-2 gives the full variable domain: NAGVMQNPRHLVRRRGQEARLRCSPMKGHSHVYWYRQLPEEGLKFMVYLQKENIIDESGMPKERFSAEFPKEGPSILRIQQVVRGDSAAYFCASTSQHTGELFFGEGSRLTVL.

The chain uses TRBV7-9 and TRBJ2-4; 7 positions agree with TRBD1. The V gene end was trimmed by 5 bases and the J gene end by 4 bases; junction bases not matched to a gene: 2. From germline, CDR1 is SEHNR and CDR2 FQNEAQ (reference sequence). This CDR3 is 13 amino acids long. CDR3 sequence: CASSQGQKNIQYF. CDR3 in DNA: TGTGCCAGCAGCCAGGGACAGAAAAACATTCAGTACTTC.

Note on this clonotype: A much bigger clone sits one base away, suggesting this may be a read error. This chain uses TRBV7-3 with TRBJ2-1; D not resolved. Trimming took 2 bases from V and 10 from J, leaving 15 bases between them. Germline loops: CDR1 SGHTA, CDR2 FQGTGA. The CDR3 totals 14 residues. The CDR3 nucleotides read TGTGCCAGCAGCTTAGTTCCACAGACCTACGAGCAGTTCTTC. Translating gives CASSLVPQTYEQFF. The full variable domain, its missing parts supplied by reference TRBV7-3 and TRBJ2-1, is GAGVSQTPSNKVTEKGKYVELRCDPISGHTALYWYRQSLGQGPEFLIYFQGTGAADDSGLPNDRFFAVRPEGSVSTLKIQRTERGDSAVYLCASSLVPQTYEQFFGPGTRLTVL.

In DNA form, the CDR3 reads TGCGCCAGCAGTCCAGGGGACTATTACGAGCAGTACTTC. Translating it yields CASSPGDYYEQYF. V gene TRBV4-1 combines with J gene TRBJ2-7, with D possibly being TRBD2 (7 bases). Trimming left V 6 bases short and J 4 bases short, with 13 bases between. CDR3 length: 13 residues. Germline CDR1 MGHRA, CDR2 YSYEKL.

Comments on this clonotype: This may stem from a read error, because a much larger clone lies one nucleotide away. This chain's CDR3 is CASSLEDPYKQYF. The CDR3 region has the DNA TGTGCCAGCAGCTTAGAAGACCCCTACAAGCAGTACTTC. The chain joins TRBV7-2 to TRBJ2-7; D remains unclear. Germline CDR1 and CDR2: SGHTA and FQGNSA. The CDR3 loop spans 13 amino acids.

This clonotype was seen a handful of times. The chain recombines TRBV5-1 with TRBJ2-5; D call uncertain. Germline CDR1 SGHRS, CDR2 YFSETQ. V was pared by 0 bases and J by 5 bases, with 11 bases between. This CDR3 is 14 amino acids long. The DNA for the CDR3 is TGCGCCAGCAGCTTGGCTCGCAGCTGGGAGACCCAGTACTTC. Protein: CASSLARSWETQYF.

CDR3 sequence reads: CASSDGRNSEQYF. CDR3 DNA sequence: TGTGCCAGCAGTGACGGGAGGAATTCCGAGCAGTACTTC. This chain links TRBV25-1 with TRBJ2-7; TRBD2 agrees at 7 bases. Trimming took 3 bases from V and 6 from J; bases not matched to a gene: 5. Germline V gene data show CDR1 as MGHDK and CDR2 as SYGVNS. This CDR3 has 13 residues.